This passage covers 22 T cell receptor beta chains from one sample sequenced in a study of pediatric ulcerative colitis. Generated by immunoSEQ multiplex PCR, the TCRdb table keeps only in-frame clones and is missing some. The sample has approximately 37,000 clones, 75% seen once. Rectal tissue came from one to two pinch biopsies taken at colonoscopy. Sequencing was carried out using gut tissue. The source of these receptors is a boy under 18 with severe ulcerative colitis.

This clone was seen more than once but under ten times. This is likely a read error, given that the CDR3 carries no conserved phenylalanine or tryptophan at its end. CDR3 sequence: CAIRQGARENSPLHL. DNA of the CDR3: TGTGCCATCCGACAGGGGGCAAGGGAAAATTCACCCCTCCACCTT. The rearrangement links TRBV19 to TRBJ1-6; 10 bases agree with TRBD1. The junction had 10 bases not matched to a gene; V was cut back by 10 bases and J by 7 bases. The CDR3 has 15 amino acids. From germline, CDR1 is LNHDA and CDR2 SQIVND (reference sequence).

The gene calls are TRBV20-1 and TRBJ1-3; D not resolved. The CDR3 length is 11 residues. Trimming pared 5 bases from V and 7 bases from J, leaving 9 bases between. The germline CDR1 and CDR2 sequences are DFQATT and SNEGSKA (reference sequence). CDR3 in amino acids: CSAPLGNTIYF. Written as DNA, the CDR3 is TGCAGTGCTCCTTTGGGGAACACCATATATTTT.

The CDR3 here is CATSRDVGGRTEAFF. The CDR3 DNA follows: TGTGCCACCAGCAGAGATGTCGGGGGGCGGACTGAAGCTTTCTTT. J is TRBJ1-1 and V is TRBV15; perhaps TRBD1 as D (6 bases). Trimming shortened V by 0 bases and J by 5 bases, and 13 bases separated the two germline ends. The CDR3 sequence is 15 residues long. Per germline, CDR1 LNHNV and CDR2 YYDKDF (reference sequence). Looking up the rest from reference TRBV15 and TRBJ1-1 gives the full variable domain: DAMVIQNPRYQVTQFGKPVTLSCSQTLNHNVMYWYQQKSSQAPKLLFHYYDKDFNNEADTPDNFQSRRPNTSFCFLDIRSPGLGDTAMYLCATSRDVGGRTEAFFGQGTRLTVV.

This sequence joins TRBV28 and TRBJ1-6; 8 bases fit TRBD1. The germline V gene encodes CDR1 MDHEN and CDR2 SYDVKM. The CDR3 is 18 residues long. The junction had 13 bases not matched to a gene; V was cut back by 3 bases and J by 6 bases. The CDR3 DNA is TGTGCCAGCAGTTTTCAAGTGATTTCTGGACAGGGTAATTCACCCCTCCACTTT. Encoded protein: CASSFQVISGQGNSPLHF.

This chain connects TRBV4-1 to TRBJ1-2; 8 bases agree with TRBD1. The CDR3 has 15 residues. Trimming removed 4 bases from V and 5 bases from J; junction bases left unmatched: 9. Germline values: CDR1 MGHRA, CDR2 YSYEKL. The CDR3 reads CASSPGTGGWYGYTF. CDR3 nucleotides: TGCGCCAGCAGCCCGGGCACAGGGGGATGGTATGGCTACACCTTC.

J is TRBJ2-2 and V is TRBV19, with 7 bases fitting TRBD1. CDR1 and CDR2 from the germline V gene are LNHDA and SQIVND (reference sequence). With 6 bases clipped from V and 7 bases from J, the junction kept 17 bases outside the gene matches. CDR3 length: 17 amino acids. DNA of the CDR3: TGTGCCAGTAGCTCGAGAGAGGGGGCGCGTTGGGGCGGGGAGCTGTTTTTT. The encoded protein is CASSSREGARWGGELFF.

The CDR3 DNA sequence: TGCGCCAGCAGCCAGGCGGGAGGGACAGGGGATAAGCCCCAGCATTTT. This encodes CASSQAGGTGDKPQHF. The V call is TRBV4-1, the J call TRBJ1-5; 10 nucleotides agree with TRBD1. Germline-derived CDR1 and CDR2 are MGHRA and YSYEKL. The CDR3 runs 16 residues. V shed 3 bases and J 8 bases; nucleotides not matched to a gene: 10.

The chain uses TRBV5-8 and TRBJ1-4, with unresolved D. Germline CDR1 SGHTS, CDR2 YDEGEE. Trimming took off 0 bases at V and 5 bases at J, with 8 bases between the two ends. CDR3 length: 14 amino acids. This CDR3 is CASSLVGGNEKLFF. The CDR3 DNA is TGTGCCAGCAGCTTGGTGGGTGGGAATGAAAAACTGTTTTTT.

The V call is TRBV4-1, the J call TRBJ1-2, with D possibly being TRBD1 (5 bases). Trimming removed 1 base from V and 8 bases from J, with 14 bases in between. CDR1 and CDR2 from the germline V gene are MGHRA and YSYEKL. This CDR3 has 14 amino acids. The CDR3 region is CASSQAGFSGGYTF. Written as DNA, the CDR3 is TGCGCCAGCAGCCAAGCAGGGTTTTCGGGAGGCTACACCTTC.

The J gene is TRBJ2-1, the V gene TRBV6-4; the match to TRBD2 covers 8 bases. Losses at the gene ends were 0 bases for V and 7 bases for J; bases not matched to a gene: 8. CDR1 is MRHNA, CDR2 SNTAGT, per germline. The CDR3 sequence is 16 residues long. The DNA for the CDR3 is TGTGCCAGCAGTGACTCGAAGGTCGGGGGGGCAAATGAGCAGTTCTTC. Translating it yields CASSDSKVGGANEQFF.

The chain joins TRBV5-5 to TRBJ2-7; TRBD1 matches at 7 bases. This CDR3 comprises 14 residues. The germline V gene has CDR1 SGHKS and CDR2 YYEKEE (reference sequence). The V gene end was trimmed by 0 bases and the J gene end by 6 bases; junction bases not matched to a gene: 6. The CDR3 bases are TGTGCCAGCAGCTTGGTAACAGGGGAGTCCGAGCAGTACTTC. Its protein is CASSLVTGESEQYF.

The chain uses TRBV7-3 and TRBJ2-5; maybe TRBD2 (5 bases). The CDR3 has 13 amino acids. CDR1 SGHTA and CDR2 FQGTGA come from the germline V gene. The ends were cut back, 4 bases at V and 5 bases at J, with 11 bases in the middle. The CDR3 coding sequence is TGTGCCAGCAGCTCGCGCGGGTTGGAGACCCAGTACTTC. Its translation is CASSSRGLETQYF.

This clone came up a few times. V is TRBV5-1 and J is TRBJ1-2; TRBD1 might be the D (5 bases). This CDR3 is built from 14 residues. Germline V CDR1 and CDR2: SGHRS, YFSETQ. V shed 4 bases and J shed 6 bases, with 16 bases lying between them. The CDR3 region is CASSRGGELDGYTF. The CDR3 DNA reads TGCGCCAGCAGCCGCGGAGGGGAGCTGGATGGCTACACCTTC. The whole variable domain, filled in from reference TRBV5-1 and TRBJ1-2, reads KAGVTQTPRYLIKTRGQQVTLSCSPISGHRSVSWYQQTPGQGLQFLFEYFSETQRNKGNFPGRFSGRQFSNSRSEMNVSTLELGDSALYLCASSRGGELDGYTFGSGTRLTVV.

The CDR3 here is CASSLALDNRPQETQYF. In DNA, the CDR3 is TGCGCCAGCAGCTTGGCCTTAGATAACAGGCCTCAAGAGACCCAGTACTTC. The chain couples TRBV5-1 to TRBJ2-5; possible D gene TRBD1, 5 bases. This CDR3 has 17 residues. Per germline, CDR1 SGHRS and CDR2 YFSETQ. V was clipped by 0 bases and J by 2 bases, with 17 bases between them. Full variable domain (remainder filled in from reference TRBV5-1 and TRBJ2-5): KAGVTQTPRYLIKTRGQQVTLSCSPISGHRSVSWYQQTPGQGLQFLFEYFSETQRNKGNFPGRFSGRQFSNSRSEMNVSTLELGDSALYLCASSLALDNRPQETQYFGPGTRLLVL.

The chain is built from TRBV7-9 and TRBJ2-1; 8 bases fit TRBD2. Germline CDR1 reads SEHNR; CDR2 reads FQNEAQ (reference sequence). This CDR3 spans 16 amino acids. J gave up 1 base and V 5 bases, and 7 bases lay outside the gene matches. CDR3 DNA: TGTGCCAGCAGCAAGACCGGACTAGCATCCTACAATGAGCAGTTCTTC. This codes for CASSKTGLASYNEQFF.

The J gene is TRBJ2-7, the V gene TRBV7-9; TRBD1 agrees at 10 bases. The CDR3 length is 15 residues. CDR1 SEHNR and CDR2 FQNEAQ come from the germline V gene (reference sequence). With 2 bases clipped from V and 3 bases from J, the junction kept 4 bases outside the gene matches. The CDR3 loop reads CASSLTGTGDYEQYF. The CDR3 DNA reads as TGTGCCAGCAGCTTAACCGGGACAGGGGACTACGAGCAGTACTTC.

DNA of the CDR3: TGTGCCAGCTTACCCGGTGGGCTAGCTCGAGATACGCAGTATTTT. Its translation: CASLPGGLARDTQYF. V usage is TRBV28 and J usage is TRBJ2-3; the D gene is possibly TRBD2 (5 bases). Per germline, CDR1 MDHEN and CDR2 SYDVKM. The CDR3 extends over 15 amino acids. V shed 8 bases and J shed 5 bases, with 20 bases lying between them.

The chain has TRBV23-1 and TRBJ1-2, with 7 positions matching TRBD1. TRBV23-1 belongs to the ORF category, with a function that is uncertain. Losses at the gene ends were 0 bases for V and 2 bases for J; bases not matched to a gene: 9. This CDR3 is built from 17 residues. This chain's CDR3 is CASSQSKRAGGNYGYTF. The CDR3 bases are TGCGCCAGCAGTCAATCGAAGCGGGCAGGGGGAAACTATGGCTACACCTTC.

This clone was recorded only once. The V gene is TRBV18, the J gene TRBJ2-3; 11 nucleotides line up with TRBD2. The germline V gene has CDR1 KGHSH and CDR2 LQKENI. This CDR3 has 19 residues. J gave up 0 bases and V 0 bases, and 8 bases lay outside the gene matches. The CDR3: CASSPPLSRLAGSTDTQYF. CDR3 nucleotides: TGTGCCAGCTCACCACCACTATCTCGACTAGCGGGGAGCACAGATACGCAGTATTTT. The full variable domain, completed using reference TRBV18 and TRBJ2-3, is NAGVMQNPRHLVRRRGQEARLRCSPMKGHSHVYWYRQLPEEGLKFMVYLQKENIIDESGMPKERFSAEFPKEGPSILRIQQVVRGDSAAYFCASSPPLSRLAGSTDTQYFGPGTRLTVL.

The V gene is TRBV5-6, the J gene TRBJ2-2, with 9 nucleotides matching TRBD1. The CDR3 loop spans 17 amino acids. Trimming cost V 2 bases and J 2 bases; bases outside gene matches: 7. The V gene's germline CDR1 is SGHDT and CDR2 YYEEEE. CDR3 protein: CASSLGQGTFNTGELFF. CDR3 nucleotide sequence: TGTGCCAGCAGCTTAGGACAGGGGACCTTTAACACCGGGGAGCTGTTTTTT.

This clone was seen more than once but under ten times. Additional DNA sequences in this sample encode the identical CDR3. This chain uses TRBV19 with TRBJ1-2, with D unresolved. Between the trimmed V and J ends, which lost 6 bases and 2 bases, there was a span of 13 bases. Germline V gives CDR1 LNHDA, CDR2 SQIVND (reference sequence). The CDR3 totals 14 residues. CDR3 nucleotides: TGTGCCAGTAGGCCGACCGGGGTCAACTATGGCTACACCTTC. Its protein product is CASRPTGVNYGYTF.

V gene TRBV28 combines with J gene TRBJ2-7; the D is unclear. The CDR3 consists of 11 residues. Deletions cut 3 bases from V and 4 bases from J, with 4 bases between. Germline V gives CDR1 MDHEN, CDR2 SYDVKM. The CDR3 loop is CASSFGYEQYF. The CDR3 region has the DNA TGTGCCAGCAGTTTTGGGTACGAGCAGTACTTC.